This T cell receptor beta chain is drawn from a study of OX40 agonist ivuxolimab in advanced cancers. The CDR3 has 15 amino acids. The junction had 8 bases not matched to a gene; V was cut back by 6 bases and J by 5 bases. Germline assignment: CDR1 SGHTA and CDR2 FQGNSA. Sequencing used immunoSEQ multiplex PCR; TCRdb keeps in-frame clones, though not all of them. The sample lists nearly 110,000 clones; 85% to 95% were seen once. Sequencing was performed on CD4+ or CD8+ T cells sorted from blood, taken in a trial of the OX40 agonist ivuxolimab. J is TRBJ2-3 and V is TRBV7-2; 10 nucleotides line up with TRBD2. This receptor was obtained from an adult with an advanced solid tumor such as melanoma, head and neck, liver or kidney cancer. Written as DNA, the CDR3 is TGTGCCAGCAGTACCCTAGCGGGGGTACGAGATACGCAGTATTTT. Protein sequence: CASSTLAGVRDTQYF.